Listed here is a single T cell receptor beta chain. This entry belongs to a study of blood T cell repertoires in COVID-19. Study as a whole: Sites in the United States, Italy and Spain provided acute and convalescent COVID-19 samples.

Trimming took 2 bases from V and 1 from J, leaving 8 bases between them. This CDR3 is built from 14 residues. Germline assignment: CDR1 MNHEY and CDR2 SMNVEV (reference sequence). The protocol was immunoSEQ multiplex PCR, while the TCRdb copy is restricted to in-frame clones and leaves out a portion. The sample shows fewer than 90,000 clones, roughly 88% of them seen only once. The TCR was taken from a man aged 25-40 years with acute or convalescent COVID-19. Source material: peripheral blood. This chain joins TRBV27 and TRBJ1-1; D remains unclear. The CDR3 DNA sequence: TGTGCCAGCAGTTTAAGCGACGCGAACACTGAAGCTTTCTTT. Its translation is CASSLSDANTEAFF.